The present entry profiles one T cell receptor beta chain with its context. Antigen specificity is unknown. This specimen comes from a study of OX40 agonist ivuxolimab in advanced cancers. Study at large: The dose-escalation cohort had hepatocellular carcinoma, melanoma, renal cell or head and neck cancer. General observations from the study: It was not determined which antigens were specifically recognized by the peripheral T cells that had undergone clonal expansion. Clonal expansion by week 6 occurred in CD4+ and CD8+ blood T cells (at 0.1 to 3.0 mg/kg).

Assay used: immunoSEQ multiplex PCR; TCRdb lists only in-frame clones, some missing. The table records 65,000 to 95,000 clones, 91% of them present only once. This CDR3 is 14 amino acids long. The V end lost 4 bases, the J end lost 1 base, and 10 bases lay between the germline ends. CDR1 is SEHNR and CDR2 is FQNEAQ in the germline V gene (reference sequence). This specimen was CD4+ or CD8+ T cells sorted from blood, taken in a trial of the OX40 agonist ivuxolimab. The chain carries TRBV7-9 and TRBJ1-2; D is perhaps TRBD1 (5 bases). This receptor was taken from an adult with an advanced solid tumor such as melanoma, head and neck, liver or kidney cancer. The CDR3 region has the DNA TGTGCCAGCAGCTGGGGACTCCTTAACTATGGCTACACCTTC. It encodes CASSWGLLNYGYTF.